The present TCR beta chain was sequenced within a study of beta chain features in type 1 diabetes. A remark on this clone: Its antigen is as yet unknown.

CDR1 and CDR2 from the germline V gene are MNHEY and SMNVEV (reference sequence). There are 14 residues in the CDR3. The germline V and J ends were trimmed by 3 bases and 1 base, with 9 bases remaining between them. Sequenced material consisted of expressed TCRB transcripts (all of the isolated RNA was reverse transcribed). Profiled with immunoSEQ multiplex PCR; TCRdb holds only in-frame clones, not every one. The sample contains 600,000 to 700,000 clones, roughly 12% of which appear only once. One heparinised draw, averaging roughly 110 mL, was taken per donor. Broader study findings: Type 1 diabetes patients had VDJ junctions that carried fewer insertions and more deletions. Among all four CD4+ subsets, Type 1 diabetes patients had TCRB CDR3s that were moderately but significantly shorter. Patients and controls would be equally affected if PCR favored shorter templates.

The clonotype originates from a young man with type 1 diabetes. The sequenced sample consisted of naive CD4+ T cells from blood. The chain carries TRBV27 and TRBJ2-5; D call uncertain. CDR3 sequence reads: CASSFRWGQETQYF. The CDR3 DNA reads as TGTGCCAGCAGTTTCCGGTGGGGCCAAGAGACCCAGTACTTC.